This TCR beta chain is drawn from a study of T cell responses to AZD1222 COVID-19 vaccine listed by TCRdb under 2021. Study-wide context: AZD1222 recipients given second doses at about 4 weeks or at about 12 weeks were pooled, since spike-specific TCR depth and breadth were not found to differ between the two schedules. TCR sequencing covered over 230 trial participants: roughly 200 given two doses of AZD1222 and around 25 given two doses of MenACWY control vaccine. Enrollment into the trials was organized by age into subgroups of 18-55, 56-69 and 70-plus years, and those subgroups contained approximately 160, 26 and 62 TCR-sequenced participants, respectively. The paper's findings and limits, for the study overall: Only 5 to 7 AZD1222 recipients were SARS-CoV-2 seropositive at baseline, limiting conclusions about previously exposed vaccinees. Participants were mostly white British and included more females than males, and it was suggested by the authors that clonal diversity may have been underestimated. In the small 56-69-year group, the increase in depth fell short of significance, most likely because of low power. Reportedly, close to half of the unique spike-specific TCRs recognized epitopes lying outside the regions that are mutated in the B.1.351 and B.1.1.7 variants. Because no day 14 peak-response samples were available, the repertoires could be characterized only after the peak T cell response. After two AZD1222 doses, spike-specific TCR breadth and depth were significantly higher than at day 0 and than in MenACWY recipients. The vaccine-associated CD4 TCRs covered the entire spike protein, and the dominant responses fell in regions 160-218 and 743-854.

The CDR3, cysteine through phenylalanine, is 18 amino acids long. The sequence is cut down to CDR3 DNA, 54 bases in frame from base 1. V is cut back by 4 bases and J by 2 bases, with 9 bases in the junction unmatched. The germline V gene sets CDR1 to SGHRS and CDR2 to YFSETQ. Turning to this clone: Its target antigen remains unknown. The input lacks base qualities; no much larger clone sits a single base away.

The CDR3 regions of human TCRbeta chains were analyzed by immunosequencing. The paper's data handling went like this. TCRs in the repertoires were matched against a reference library of SARS-CoV-2-specific TCRs that had been generated with the MIRA antigen-specificity platform. Breadth was defined as the fraction of unique TCRs that were SARS-CoV-2-associated, and depth was defined as the fraction of total T cells that were SARS-CoV-2-associated. Using the MIRA data, every spike-specific TCR was mapped to the spike region that the TCR reacted to and assigned to either a CD4 or a CD8 class. Log10-transformed breadth and depth values were compared by one-way ANOVA with Sidak's multiple comparisons tests. The table comes from immuneACCESS by way of TCRdb, which keeps in-frame sequences with V and J called. Part of the clones is missing from these tables; in studies checked, under half for an unresolved V gene and the rest for unknown reasons. Clonal size and the V and J genes are those of that table, whereas D and trimming came from the DNA. This sample comprises around 170,000 clones, less than 95% of them detected only once. The ten largest clones capture approximately 1.5% of the sample.

What the time point label conveys for this sample: baseline before first vaccination. Samples from vaccinated people were obtained from the UK trials COV001 and COV002, which included a single-blind randomized controlled phase 2/3 trial of AZD1222 (ChAdOx1 nCoV-19) in healthy adults. For TCRbeta chain sequencing, PBMC samples from trial participants were taken at day 0 and at day 28 after the second dose. This chain joins TRBV5-1 to TRBJ1-6; 10 middle bases align to TRBD1. This material consisted of peripheral blood, taken on day 0 of AZD1222 vaccination. The source of this sequence is an adult in good health. The DNA sequence reads TGCGCCAGCAGCATTTCCGGGACAGGGGACGCCTATAATTCACCCCTCCACTTT. Its protein reads: CASSISGTGDAYNSPLHF.